The 11 T cell receptor beta chains in this list originate from one sample, sequenced in a study of metastatic and nonmetastatic thyroid tumors. Treatment of any kind had been given to no patient before thyroid surgery. TCRdb recomputed clones from the PCR reads via MiXCR. The sample shows 3,000 to 3,500 clones, just over 35% of them seen only once. Sequences were obtained from adjacent normal tissue. The receptors stem from a female donor with papillary thyroid cancer or a benign thyroid nodule (not recorded which). Some clones in this sample may be carry-over from other donors' samples.

The chain recombines TRBV3-1 with TRBJ2-7; 8 bases match TRBD1. The germline gives CDR1 LGHDT, CDR2 YNNKEL (reference sequence). This CDR3 region has 13 residues. The V and J ends lost 4 bases and 7 bases, in that order; junction bases with no gene match: 6. The chain's CDR3 is CASSPQGAREQYF. The CDR3 nucleotides are TGTGCCAGCAGCCCCCAGGGGGCGCGGGAGCAGTACTTC.

This clone was detected only a few times. The gene calls are TRBV6-1 and TRBJ2-2; 11 bases are shared with TRBD2. CDR1 is MNHNS, CDR2 SASEGT, per germline. The trim removed 6 bases at V and 3 bases at J, leaving 0 bases unmatched. The CDR3 extends over 14 amino acids. CDR3 nucleotide sequence: TGTGCCAGCAGACTAGCGGGAGACACCGGGGAGCTGTTTTTT. Translation gives CASRLAGDTGELFF.

V is TRBV10-3 and J is TRBJ1-1; perhaps TRBD1 as D (5 bases). Germline V CDR1 and CDR2: ENHRY, SYGVKD. This CDR3 has 12 amino acids. V was shortened by 9 bases and J by 0 bases, with 8 bases between the two germline ends. CDR3 amino acids: CAMRGLNTEAFF. The CDR3 nucleotides read TGTGCCATGAGGGGCCTGAACACTGAAGCTTTCTTT.

The chain is built from TRBV11-2 and TRBJ2-7; D perhaps matches TRBD1 (8 bases). The CDR3 totals 15 residues. Germline V gene sequence: CDR1 SGHAT, CDR2 FQNNGV. Trimming stripped 5 bases from V and 2 bases from J, with 16 bases between. CDR3 protein: CASSLDRGGTYEQYF. CDR3 DNA: TGTGCCAGCAGCCTCGACAGGGGAGGGACCTACGAGCAGTACTTC.

This chain links TRBV5-6 with TRBJ2-7, with 8 positions matching TRBD2. The V gene's germline CDR1 is SGHDT and CDR2 YYEEEE. J was trimmed by 5 bases and V by 4 bases; bases with no gene match: 17. The CDR3 length is 17 residues. CDR3 residues: CASSTPHKGLGENEQYF. Written as DNA, the CDR3 is TGTGCCAGCAGCACCCCCCACAAGGGACTAGGCGAGAACGAGCAGTACTTC. Together with reference TRBV5-6 and TRBJ2-7, the CDR3 gives the full variable domain: DAGVTQSPTHLIKTRGQQVTLRCSPKSGHDTVSWYQQALGQGPQFIFQYYEEEERQRGNFPDRFSGHQFPNYSSELNVNALLLGDSALYLCASSTPHKGLGENEQYFGPGTRLTVT.

This clone was found a few times. The chain uses TRBV28 and TRBJ1-4; 7 bases line up with TRBD1. The CDR3 is 15 residues long. The germline V gene encodes CDR1 MDHEN and CDR2 SYDVKM. The V gene end was trimmed by 7 bases and the J gene end by 4 bases; junction bases not matched to a gene: 9. The CDR3 DNA sequence: TGTGCCAGCATTACTGACAGGGAGGGTAATGAAAAACTGTTTTTT. It yields the protein CASITDREGNEKLFF.

The chain combines TRBV6-1 with TRBJ2-7; D is possibly TRBD1 (6 bases). Germline lookup yields CDR1 MNHNS and CDR2 SASEGT. V was trimmed by 7 bases and J by 0 bases, leaving 13 bases between them. The CDR3 has 14 amino acids. DNA of the CDR3: TGTGCCAGCAAAGACAGGCTGATCTCCTACGAGCAGTACTTC. Translating it yields CASKDRLISYEQYF.

Within the sample, this clone is medium-sized. V usage is TRBV5-1 and J usage is TRBJ1-1; D is uncertain. This CDR3 region has 16 residues. Germline-derived CDR1 and CDR2 are SGHRS and YFSETQ. V gave up 0 bases and J gave up 3 bases, with 15 bases separating them. The chain's CDR3 is CASSLATALGDTEAFF. DNA of the CDR3: TGCGCCAGCAGCTTGGCGACCGCCCTTGGGGACACTGAAGCTTTCTTT.

The V call is TRBV2, the J call TRBJ1-2, with 8 bases lining up with TRBD1. This CDR3 is 14 amino acids long. Germline loops: CDR1 SNHLY, CDR2 FYNNEI. Trimming removed 7 bases from V and 6 bases from J; junction bases left unmatched: 10. DNA for the CDR3: TGTGCCAGCACCCGGACAGGGTGGAGTAATGGCTACACCTTC. Protein sequence: CASTRTGWSNGYTF.

This clone was observed a few times. This rearrangement joins TRBV29-1 to TRBJ1-2; perhaps TRBD1 as D (6 bases). The V and J ends lost 6 bases and 4 bases respectively, with 12 bases between them. CDR3 length: 12 amino acids. The V gene's germline CDR1 is SQVTM and CDR2 ANQGSEA. The CDR3 spells CSVRTGSYGYTF. Written as DNA, the CDR3 is TGCAGCGTCAGAACAGGGAGCTATGGCTACACCTTC.

Only a few counts were recorded for this clone. The rearrangement uses TRBV12-3 or TRBV12-4 and TRBJ2-7, with a tentative D call TRBD2 (5 bases). The V gene lost 5 bases and the J gene lost 2 bases, with 10 bases spanning the gap. This CDR3 contains 13 residues. The CDR3 DNA is TGTGCCAGCAGTGAGGGCACAGCCTACGAGCAGTACTTC. This codes for CASSEGTAYEQYF.